Below, 4 T cell receptor beta chains from the same sample are listed, as sequenced in a study of control samples from healthy donors and cancer patients. The repertoire was sequenced with immunoSEQ multiplex PCR; TCRdb's copy has only in-frame clones and lacks some. The sample shows 150,000 to 200,000 clones, 90% of them seen only once. Sequencing input: blood. Source of these receptors: a woman in her 50s in good health.

This rearrangement joins TRBV2 to TRBJ2-1; 10 bases align to TRBD2. This CDR3 spans 13 amino acids. The germline V gene has CDR1 SNHLY and CDR2 FYNNEI. After removal of 9 bases from V and 7 bases from J, the junction contained 6 bases not matched to a gene. For the CDR3, the DNA is TGTGCCAGAGCGGGGGGGCTAGGTAATGAGCAGTTCTTC. It is translated as CARAGGLGNEQFF.

This clone has only one observation. The chain has TRBV19 and TRBJ1-4, with D hard to call. CDR1 and CDR2 from the germline V gene are LNHDA and SQIVND (reference sequence). The CDR3 totals 14 residues. The V gene lost 3 bases and the J gene lost 5 bases, with 10 bases spanning the gap. This CDR3 reads CASSMGRFNEKLFF. The CDR3 coding sequence is TGTGCCAGTAGTATGGGAAGGTTCAATGAAAAACTGTTTTTT.

V usage is TRBV7-9 and J usage is TRBJ2-7; 7 bases line up with TRBD1. Trimming took 5 bases from V and 1 from J; bases not matched to a gene: 11. The CDR3 spans 16 residues. CDR1 is SEHNR, CDR2 FQNEAQ, per germline (reference sequence). CDR3 protein: CASSQMRDRVSYEQYF. CDR3 in DNA: TGTGCCAGCAGCCAGATGAGGGACAGAGTATCCTACGAGCAGTACTTC.

The DNA of the CDR3 is TGCGCCAGCAGCCAAGTGCTGGGAGGCCAAGAGACCCAGTACTTC. Protein: CASSQVLGGQETQYF. The rearrangement joins TRBV4-3 to TRBJ2-5; the D gene is possibly TRBD2 (6 bases). Germline lookup yields CDR1 LGHNA and CDR2 YSLEER. Trimming pared 1 base from V and 1 base from J, leaving 10 bases between. CDR3 length equals 15 residues.